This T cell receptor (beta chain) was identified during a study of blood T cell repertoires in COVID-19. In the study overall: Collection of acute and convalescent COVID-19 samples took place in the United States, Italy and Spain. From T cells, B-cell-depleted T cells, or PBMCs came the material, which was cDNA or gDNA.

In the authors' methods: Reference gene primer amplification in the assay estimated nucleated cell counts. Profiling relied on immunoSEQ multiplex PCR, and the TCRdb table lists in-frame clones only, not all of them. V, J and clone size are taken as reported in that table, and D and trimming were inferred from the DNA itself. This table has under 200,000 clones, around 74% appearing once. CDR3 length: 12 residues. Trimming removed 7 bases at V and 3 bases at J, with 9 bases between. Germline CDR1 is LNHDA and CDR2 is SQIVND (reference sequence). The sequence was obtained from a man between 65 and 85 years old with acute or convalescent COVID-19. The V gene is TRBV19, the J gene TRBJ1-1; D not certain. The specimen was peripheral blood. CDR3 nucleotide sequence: TGTGCCAGTAATAATGAGTACACTGAAGCTTTCTTT. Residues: CASNNEYTEAFF. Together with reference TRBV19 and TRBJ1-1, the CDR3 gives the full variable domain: DGGITQSPKYLFRKEGQNVTLSCEQNLNHDAMYWYRQDPGQGLRLIYYSQIVNDFQKGDIAEGYSVSREKKESFPLTVTSAQKNPTAFYLCASNNEYTEAFFGQGTRLTVV.